Reported below is one T cell receptor beta chain. Its antigen is not identified. Assay used: immunoSEQ multiplex PCR; TCRdb lists only in-frame clones, some missing. The sample lists about 870,000 clones; about 92% were seen once. The CDR3 runs 12 residues. CDR1 and CDR2 from the germline V gene are GTSNPN and SVGIG (reference sequence). The V and J ends lost 7 bases and 6 bases respectively, with 13 bases between them. CD45RO-negative CD8 cells positively selected for CCR7 made up the naive population, which excluded terminally differentiated effector memory CD45RA+ cells. This specimen comes from a study of shared clonotypes between healthy human individuals. Study as a whole: CD8 memory received one plate per donor, CD8 naive two, CD4 memory three and CD4 naive three.

Study-level points and caveats: A generally larger estimated richness was seen in naive subsets than in memory subsets.

This receptor was identified in a man aged 30 to 45 in good health. The sequencing sample was made of naive CD8+ T cells sorted from blood. The chain combines TRBV30 with TRBJ2-1; maybe TRBD1 (6 bases). The CDR3 reads CASDRSINEQFF. The CDR3 DNA sequence: TGTGCCTCGGACAGATCCATCAATGAGCAGTTCTTC.